These 5 T cell receptor beta chains originate from one sample sequenced in a study of blood T cells in healthy people across ages. It was with a sample-barcoded 5' primer and a J-beta primer mix that a second PCR of roughly 6 to 12 cycles was run. TCRdb analysed the 5' RACE reads with MiXCR anew, one entry per CDR3 protein. Of 1.5 million to 2 million distinct CDR3 sequences listed, about 50% were seen once; the top ten hold 2% to 2.5%. Sequenced input: blood. These receptor sequences come from a woman aged 40 to 50 in good health.

The table lists this clonotype with a count of one. The CDR3 coding sequence is TGCGCCAGCAGCCGGAAATGGCCGGCACCTAATGAAAAACTGTTTTTT. Translating gives CASSRKWPAPNEKLFF. The gene calls are TRBV4-3 and TRBJ1-4; D remains ambiguous. This CDR3 spans 16 amino acids. Per germline, CDR1 LGHNA and CDR2 YSLEER. Trimming pared 4 bases from V and 3 bases from J, leaving 15 bases between.

J is TRBJ2-5 and V is TRBV6-6, with 8 nucleotides matching TRBD1. J gave up 0 bases and V 2 bases, and 5 bases lay outside the gene matches. The CDR3 contains 16 residues. The germline CDR1 and CDR2 sequences are MNHNY and SVGAGI (reference sequence). The DNA for the CDR3 is TGTGCCAGCAGTTACCCACCGGACAGGGACCAAGAGACCCAGTACTTC. Translated, it gives CASSYPPDRDQETQYF.

The V gene is TRBV6-5, the J gene TRBJ2-3; TRBD2 aligns across 7 bases. J lost 3 bases, V lost 6 bases, and 12 bases had no gene match. The germline CDR1 and CDR2 sequences are MNHEY and SVGAGI. The CDR3 is 16 residues long. The CDR3 reads CASSFRGSFGTDTQYF. The CDR3, as DNA: TGTGCCAGCAGCTTCCGCGGGAGCTTTGGGACAGATACGCAGTATTTT.

The chain combines TRBV7-2 with TRBJ2-6; D unclear. Germline CDR1 is SGHTA and CDR2 is FQGNSA. V gave up 1 base and J gave up 2 bases, with 15 bases separating them. This CDR3 spans 18 amino acids. DNA of the CDR3: TGTGCCAGCAGCTTAGATGAGGTTAACGTGGCTGGGGCCAACGTCCTGACTTTC. It encodes CASSLDEVNVAGANVLTF.

In its sample, this clonotype was seen a few times. The chain is built from TRBV29-1 and TRBJ2-5, with D hard to call. CDR3 length: 15 amino acids. Trimming left V 0 bases short and J 2 bases short, with 13 bases between. Per the germline V gene, CDR1 is SQVTM and CDR2 is ANQGSEA. The CDR3 protein is CSVEDSGSQQETQYF. CDR3 nucleotides: TGCAGCGTTGAAGATAGTGGCTCACAACAAGAGACCCAGTACTTC.